The clone carrying this TCR beta chain was observed many times. Relying on iRepertoire HTBI primers and Arm-PCR of CDR3 regions, the team built TCR beta libraries. TCRdb called the multiplex PCR reads again in MiXCR, with one record for every CDR3 protein. Altogether about 220,000 distinct CDR3 sequences are present, around 19% being singletons, with the ten largest covering about 12%. CDR1 is MNHNS, CDR2 SASEGT, per germline. V lost 5 bases and J lost 1, with 11 bases in between. The CDR3 is 14 residues long. This specimen belongs to a study of regulatory T cells in long-lasting Graves disease. The time point is: newly diagnosed GD, antithyroid drugs for less than 3 months. PBMCs were the source of the RNA used for TCR sequencing. These same data were also listed under a study on T cells in Graves' hyperthyroidism and ophthalmopathy.

This sequence was found in a woman in her twenties or thirties with Graves disease. The sequencing here drew on peripheral blood mononuclear cells (PBMCs), taken at new diagnosis, from a patient treated with antithyroid drugs. The chain is built from TRBV6-1 and TRBJ1-1, with a weak D call TRBD1 (6 bases). The CDR3 DNA reads TGTGCCAGCAGTCTTGACAGGCAGAACACTGAAGCTTTCTTT. As protein: CASSLDRQNTEAFF.